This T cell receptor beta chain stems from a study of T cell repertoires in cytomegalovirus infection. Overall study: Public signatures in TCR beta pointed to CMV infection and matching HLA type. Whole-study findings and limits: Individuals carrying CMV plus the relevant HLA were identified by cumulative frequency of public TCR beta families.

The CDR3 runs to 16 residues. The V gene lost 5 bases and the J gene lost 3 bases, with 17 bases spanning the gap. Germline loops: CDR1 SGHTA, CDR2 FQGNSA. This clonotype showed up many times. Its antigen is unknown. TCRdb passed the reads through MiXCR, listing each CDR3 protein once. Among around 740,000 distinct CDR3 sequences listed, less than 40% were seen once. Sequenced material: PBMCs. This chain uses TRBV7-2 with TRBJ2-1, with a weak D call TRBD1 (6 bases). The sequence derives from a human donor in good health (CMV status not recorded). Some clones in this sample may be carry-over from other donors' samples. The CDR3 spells CASSLEWGTLYNEQFF. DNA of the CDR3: TGTGCCAGCAGCCTGGAGTGGGGGACACTCTACAATGAGCAGTTCTTC.